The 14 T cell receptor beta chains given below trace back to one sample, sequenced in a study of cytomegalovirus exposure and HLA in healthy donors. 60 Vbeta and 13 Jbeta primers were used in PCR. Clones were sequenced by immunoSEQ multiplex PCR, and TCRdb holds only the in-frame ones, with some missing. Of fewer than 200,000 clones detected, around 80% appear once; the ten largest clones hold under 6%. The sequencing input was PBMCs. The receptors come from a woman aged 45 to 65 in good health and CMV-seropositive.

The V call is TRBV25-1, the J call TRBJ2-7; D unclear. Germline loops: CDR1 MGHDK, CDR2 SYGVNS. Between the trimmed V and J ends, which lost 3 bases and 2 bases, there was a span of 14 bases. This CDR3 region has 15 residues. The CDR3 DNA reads TGTGCCAGCAGTGACGCAGGCAGGTACCCCTACGAGCAGTACTTC. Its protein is CASSDAGRYPYEQYF.

This CDR3 reads CASSVLAVEQYF. CDR3 bases: TGCGCCAGCAGCGTACTAGCGGTTGAGCAGTACTTC. The chain couples TRBV4-3 to TRBJ2-7; 8 nucleotides align to TRBD2. The V gene end was trimmed by 5 bases and the J gene end by 7 bases; junction bases not matched to a gene: 4. This CDR3 comprises 12 residues. Germline CDR1 and CDR2: LGHNA and YSLEER.

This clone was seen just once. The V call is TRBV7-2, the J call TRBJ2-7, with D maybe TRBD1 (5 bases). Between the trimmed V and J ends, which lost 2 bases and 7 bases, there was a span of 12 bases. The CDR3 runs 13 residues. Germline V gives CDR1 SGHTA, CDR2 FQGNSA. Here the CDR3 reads CASSLRKGFEQYF. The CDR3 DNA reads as TGTGCCAGCAGCTTAAGAAAGGGGTTTGAGCAGTACTTC.

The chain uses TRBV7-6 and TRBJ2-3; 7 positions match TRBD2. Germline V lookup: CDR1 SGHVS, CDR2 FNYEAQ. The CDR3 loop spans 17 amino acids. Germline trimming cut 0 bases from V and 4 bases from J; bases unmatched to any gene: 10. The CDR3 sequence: CASSLAGQRGIADTQYF. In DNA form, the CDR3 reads TGTGCCAGCAGCTTAGCCGGCCAGCGGGGAATCGCAGATACGCAGTATTTT.

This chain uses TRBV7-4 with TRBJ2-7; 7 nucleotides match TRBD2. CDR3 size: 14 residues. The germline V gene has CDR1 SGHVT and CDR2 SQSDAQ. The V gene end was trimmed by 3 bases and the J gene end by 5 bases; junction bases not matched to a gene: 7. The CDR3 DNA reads TGTGCCAGCAGCTTTTTTGCGGGAGAACACGAGCAGTACTTC. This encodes CASSFFAGEHEQYF.

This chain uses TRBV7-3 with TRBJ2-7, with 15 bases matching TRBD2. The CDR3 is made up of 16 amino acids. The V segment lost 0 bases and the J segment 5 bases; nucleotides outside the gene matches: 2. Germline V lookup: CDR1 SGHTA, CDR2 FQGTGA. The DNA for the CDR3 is TGTGCCAGCAGCTTAACAGGGACTAGCGGGGGGAACGAGCAGTACTTC. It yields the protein CASSLTGTSGGNEQYF. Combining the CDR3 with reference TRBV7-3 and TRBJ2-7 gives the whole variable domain GAGVSQTPSNKVTEKGKYVELRCDPISGHTALYWYRQSLGQGPEFLIYFQGTGAADDSGLPNDRFFAVRPEGSVSTLKIQRTERGDSAVYLCASSLTGTSGGNEQYFGPGTRLTVT.

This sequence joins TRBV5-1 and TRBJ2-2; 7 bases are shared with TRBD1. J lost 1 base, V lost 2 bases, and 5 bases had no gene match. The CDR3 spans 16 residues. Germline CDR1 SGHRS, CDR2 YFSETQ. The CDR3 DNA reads TGCGCCAGCAGCTTAGGGACAGCAAAGAACACCGGGGAGCTGTTTTTT. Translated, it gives CASSLGTAKNTGELFF.

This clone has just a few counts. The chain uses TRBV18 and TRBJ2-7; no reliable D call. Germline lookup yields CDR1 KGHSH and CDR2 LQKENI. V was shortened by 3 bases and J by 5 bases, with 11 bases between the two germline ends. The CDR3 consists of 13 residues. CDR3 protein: CASSPRDEDEQYF. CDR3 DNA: TGTGCCAGCTCACCCCGAGACGAGGACGAGCAGTACTTC.

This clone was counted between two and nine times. The CDR3 nucleotides are TGTGCCAGTAGGGACAGGGAATTGTACCAGCATTTT. Protein: CASRDRELYQHF. This chain uses TRBV19 with TRBJ1-5; 8 nucleotides agree with TRBD1. The length of the CDR3 is 12 residues. CDR1 LNHDA and CDR2 SQIVND come from the germline V gene (reference sequence). V was clipped by 6 bases and J by 12 bases; unmatched bases: 7.

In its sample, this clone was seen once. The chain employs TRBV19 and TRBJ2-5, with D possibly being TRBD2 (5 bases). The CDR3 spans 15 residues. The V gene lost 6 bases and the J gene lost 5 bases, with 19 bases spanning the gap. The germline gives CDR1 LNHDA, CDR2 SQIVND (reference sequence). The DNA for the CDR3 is TGTGCCAGTAGCGCGGAGGACGGGTACCCGGAGACCCAGTACTTC. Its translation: CASSAEDGYPETQYF.

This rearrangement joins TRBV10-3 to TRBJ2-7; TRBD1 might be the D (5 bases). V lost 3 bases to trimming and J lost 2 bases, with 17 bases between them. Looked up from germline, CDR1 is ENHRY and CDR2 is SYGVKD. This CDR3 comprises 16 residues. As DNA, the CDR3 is TGTGCCATCAGTGATTTGGCCAGGGTCGGGCCCTACGAGCAGTACTTC. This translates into CAISDLARVGPYEQYF.

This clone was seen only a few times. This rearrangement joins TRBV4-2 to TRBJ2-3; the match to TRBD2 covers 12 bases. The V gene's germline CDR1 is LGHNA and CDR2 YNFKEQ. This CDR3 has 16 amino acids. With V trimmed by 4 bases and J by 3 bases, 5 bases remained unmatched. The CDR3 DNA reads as TGTGCCAGCAGCCTGACTAGCGGGGGAGGAACAGATACGCAGTATTTT. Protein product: CASSLTSGGGTDTQYF.

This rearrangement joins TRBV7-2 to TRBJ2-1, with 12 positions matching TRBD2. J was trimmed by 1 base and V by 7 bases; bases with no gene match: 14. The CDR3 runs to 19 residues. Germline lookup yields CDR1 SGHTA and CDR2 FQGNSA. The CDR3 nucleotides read TGTGCCAGCAAACTGACTAGCGGGAGTCAATGGGGTTCCTACAATGAGCAGTTCTTC. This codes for CASKLTSGSQWGSYNEQFF. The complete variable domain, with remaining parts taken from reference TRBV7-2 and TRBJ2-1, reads GAGVSQSPSNKVTEKGKDVELRCDPISGHTALYWYRQSLGQGLEFLIYFQGNSAPDKSGLPSDRFSAERTGGSVSTLTIQRTQQEDSAVYLCASKLTSGSQWGSYNEQFFGPGTRLTVL.

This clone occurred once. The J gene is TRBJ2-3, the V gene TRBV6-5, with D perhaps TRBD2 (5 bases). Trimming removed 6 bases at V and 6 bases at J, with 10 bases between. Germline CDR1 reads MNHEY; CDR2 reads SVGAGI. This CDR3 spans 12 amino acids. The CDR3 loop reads CASSPRRDTQYF. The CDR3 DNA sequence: TGTGCCAGCAGCCCCAGGAGGGATACGCAGTATTTT.